These 26 T cell receptor beta chains originate from one sample sequenced in a study of blood T cell repertoires in COVID-19. Method: immunoSEQ multiplex PCR; TCRdb's copy keeps in-frame clones and lacks some. This table has 300,000 to 350,000 clones, approximately 90% appearing once. Sequencing was carried out using peripheral blood. The receptors originated from a man younger than 35 with active or convalescent COVID-19.

The gene calls are TRBV6-5 and TRBJ1-4; 7 bases match TRBD1. CDR1 and CDR2 (germline): MNHEY, SVGAGI. The junction had 10 bases not matched to a gene; V was cut back by 5 bases and J by 7 bases. The CDR3 covers 15 residues. CDR3 in amino acids: CASSTYRGRGEKLFF. Here the CDR3 DNA reads TGTGCCAGCAGTACCTACAGGGGCCGGGGTGAAAAACTGTTTTTT.

This clone came up many times. The chain recombines TRBV4-2 with TRBJ2-1, with TRBD2 matching over 11 bases. The germline gives CDR1 LGHNA, CDR2 YNFKEQ. CDR3 length: 18 residues. The J segment lost 2 bases and the V segment lost 0 bases, leaving 6 bases of the junction unmatched. The CDR3 spells CASSQEGRLAGTYNEQFF. CDR3 bases: TGTGCCAGCAGCCAAGAGGGACGACTAGCGGGAACCTACAATGAGCAGTTCTTC.

The chain employs TRBV3-1 (or the pseudogene TRBV3-2) and TRBJ1-2, with TRBD1 matching over 8 bases. The length of the CDR3 is 14 residues. V lost 1 base and J lost 7; bases outside the gene matches: 5. The germline V gene has CDR1 LGHDT and CDR2 YNNKEL (reference sequence). The DNA for the CDR3 is TGTGCCAGCAGCCAAGCCAGGGGGCGCATTGGCTACACCTTC. Protein sequence: CASSQARGRIGYTF.

The count of this clone is one. The chain recombines TRBV5-1 with TRBJ1-1, with a weak D call TRBD1 (5 bases). From germline, CDR1 is SGHRS and CDR2 YFSETQ. With 5 bases removed from V and 1 base from J, the gap between germline ends came to 15 bases. The CDR3 contains 15 residues. The CDR3 coding sequence is TGCGCCAGCAGAAAATCCCAGGGAGGGAACACTGAAGCTTTCTTT. Translation gives CASRKSQGGNTEAFF.

The chain joins TRBV19 to TRBJ1-6; 7 bases fit TRBD1. Per the germline V gene, CDR1 is LNHDA and CDR2 is SQIVND (reference sequence). The CDR3 is made up of 14 amino acids. V shed 3 bases, J shed 9 bases, and the junction held 5 bases outside the gene matches. The CDR3 bases are TGTGCCAGTAGTATGACAGGGACTAGTTCACCCCTCCACTTT. Translated, it gives CASSMTGTSSPLHF.

The chain joins TRBV10-3 to TRBJ2-7; D is perhaps TRBD2 (5 bases). The germline V and J ends were trimmed by 7 bases and 4 bases, with 14 bases remaining between them. The CDR3 is 13 residues long. Germline V gives CDR1 ENHRY, CDR2 SYGVKD. CDR3 region: CAIKGDIMYEQYF. The CDR3 DNA reads TGTGCCATCAAGGGAGACATAATGTACGAGCAGTACTTC.

In this sample, this clone turned up a few times. The rearrangement links TRBV27 to TRBJ1-1; D is uncertain. V was shortened by 4 bases and J by 2 bases, with 32 bases between the two germline ends. Germline V gene sequence: CDR1 MNHEY, CDR2 SMNVEV (reference sequence). There are 21 residues in the CDR3. Here the CDR3 reads CASSSIPFYGGKVWANTEAFF. The CDR3 DNA sequence: TGTGCCAGCAGTTCCATCCCATTCTACGGAGGTAAAGTGTGGGCTAACACTGAAGCTTTCTTT.

The CDR3 spells CASSPGTGGGYSNQPQHF. CDR3 DNA sequence: TGTGCCAGCAGTCCCGGGACAGGGGGGGGCTATAGCAATCAGCCCCAGCATTTT. The chain has TRBV27 and TRBJ1-5; 11 positions agree with TRBD1. This CDR3 region has 18 residues. The germline CDR1 and CDR2 sequences are MNHEY and SMNVEV (reference sequence). Unmatched junction bases numbered 9, after V lost 5 bases and J lost 0 bases.

The chain joins TRBV5-1 to TRBJ2-3, with D possibly being TRBD2 (5 bases). Germline V gene data show CDR1 as SGHRS and CDR2 as YFSETQ. This CDR3 contains 15 residues. The V gene lost 6 bases and the J gene lost 0 bases, with 14 bases spanning the gap. The CDR3 spells CASTSGNPSTDTQYF. The CDR3 region has the DNA TGCGCCAGCACGAGCGGCAACCCTAGCACAGATACGCAGTATTTT.

The gene calls are TRBV19 and TRBJ2-1; TRBD2 matches at 10 bases. The CDR3 consists of 17 residues. V trimming: 3 bases; J trimming: 6 bases; junction bases outside the gene matches: 11. Germline V gene sequence: CDR1 LNHDA, CDR2 SQIVND (reference sequence). The DNA of the CDR3 is TGTGCCAGTAGTATTATAGGTAGCGGGGGGCTATCCAATGAGCAGTTCTTC. Translated: CASSIIGSGGLSNEQFF.

The V gene is TRBV5-6, the J gene TRBJ2-3; D uncertain. The V gene's germline CDR1 is SGHDT and CDR2 YYEEEE. The CDR3 consists of 13 residues. V was cut by 0 bases and J by 6 bases, with 8 bases left in between. The CDR3 is CASSLVGPDTQYF. CDR3 in DNA: TGTGCCAGCAGCTTGGTGGGCCCTGATACGCAGTATTTT. Variable domain in full (rest from reference TRBV5-6 and TRBJ2-3): DAGVTQSPTHLIKTRGQQVTLRCSPKSGHDTVSWYQQALGQGPQFIFQYYEEEERQRGNFPDRFSGHQFPNYSSELNVNALLLGDSALYLCASSLVGPDTQYFGPGTRLTVL.

The CDR3 DNA sequence: TGTGCCTGTTCCCGACTAGCGGGAGTCTACGAGCAGTACTTC. This codes for CACSRLAGVYEQYF. The chain is built from TRBV2 and TRBJ2-7, with 12 bases fitting TRBD2. The CDR3 sequence is 14 residues long. V shed 11 bases, J shed 3 bases, and the junction held 8 bases outside the gene matches. The germline gives CDR1 SNHLY, CDR2 FYNNEI.

The chain joins TRBV2 to TRBJ2-7, with D possibly TRBD1 on 6 matching bases. This CDR3 has 12 residues. V was cut by 10 bases and J by 0 bases, with 10 bases left in between. Germline V gene lookup returns CDR1 SNHLY and CDR2 FYNNEI. The CDR3 loop reads CATQGSSYEQYF. The CDR3 DNA follows: TGTGCCACCCAGGGGAGCTCCTACGAGCAGTACTTC.

The chain links TRBV20-1 to TRBJ2-3, with 7 bases lining up with TRBD2. Germline CDR1 reads DFQATT; CDR2 reads SNEGSKA (reference sequence). The CDR3 loop spans 15 amino acids. J was trimmed by 5 bases and V by 3 bases; bases with no gene match: 11. The CDR3 DNA is TGCAGTGCTAGTTTGCGGGAGTCGGGTCGAGATACGCAGTATTTT. Translated: CSASLRESGRDTQYF.

The rearrangement joins TRBV10-3 to TRBJ2-7; D is ambiguous. The CDR3 covers 13 residues. With 7 bases removed from V and 1 base from J, the gap between germline ends came to 11 bases. The germline CDR1 and CDR2 sequences are ENHRY and SYGVKD. CDR3 sequence reads: CAINFDKSYEQYF. For the CDR3, the DNA is TGTGCCATCAACTTCGACAAATCCTACGAGCAGTACTTC.

The J gene is TRBJ2-1, the V gene TRBV5-5; TRBD2 aligns across 7 bases. Germline V CDR1 and CDR2: SGHKS, YYEKEE (reference sequence). This CDR3 comprises 15 residues. V lost 10 bases and J lost 4; bases outside the gene matches: 14. The CDR3 is CAGSMDSGWYNEQFF. For the CDR3, the DNA is TGTGCCGGGTCAATGGATAGCGGGTGGTACAATGAGCAGTTCTTC.

The rearrangement links TRBV18 to TRBJ2-4, with a tentative D call TRBD1 (6 bases). Trimming cost V 4 bases and J 8 bases, with 12 bases left between them. The CDR3 consists of 13 residues. The germline V gene encodes CDR1 KGHSH and CDR2 LQKENI. CDR3 protein: CASSLRGEDIQYF. For the CDR3, the DNA is TGTGCCAGCTCACTCAGGGGTGAGGACATTCAGTACTTC.

This clone was seen a few times. The chain links TRBV11-2 to TRBJ1-1; D is unclear. Germline CDR1 reads SGHAT; CDR2 reads FQNNGV. The CDR3 is 13 amino acids. The V and J ends lost 5 bases and 3 bases respectively, with 10 bases between them. The CDR3 DNA reads as TGTGCCAGCAGCCTAGGGCCGTACACTGAAGCTTTCTTT. Its translation: CASSLGPYTEAFF.

This chain connects TRBV3-1 (or the pseudogene TRBV3-2) to TRBJ1-2, with 9 bases aligning to TRBD1. V trimming: 1 base; J trimming: 7 bases; junction bases outside the gene matches: 10. This CDR3 comprises 16 residues. Germline assignment: CDR1 LGHDT and CDR2 YNNKEL (reference sequence). CDR3 in DNA: TGTGCCAGCAGCCAAGCGGACAGGGGATATCTTTTTGGCTACACCTTC. This translates into CASSQADRGYLFGYTF.

The rearrangement joins TRBV10-2 to TRBJ2-7; D gene uncertain. V dropped 10 bases and J dropped 7 bases, with 17 bases sitting between them. Per the germline V gene, CDR1 is WSHSY and CDR2 is SAAADI. CDR3 length equals 12 residues. Here the CDR3 reads CATFGLSVEQYF. CDR3 DNA sequence: TGCGCCACCTTTGGGCTGTCCGTGGAGCAGTACTTC.

A few counts support this clone. The chain recombines TRBV7-2 with TRBJ2-6; D remains unclear. V was trimmed by 10 bases and J by 0 bases, leaving 10 bases between them. The CDR3 loop spans 14 amino acids. Looked up from germline, CDR1 is SGHTA and CDR2 is FQGNSA. The CDR3 sequence: CATNRVSGANVLTF. CDR3 nucleotides: TGTGCCACAAATCGCGTCTCTGGGGCCAACGTCCTGACTTTC. Supplemented by reference TRBV7-2 and TRBJ2-6, the full variable domain reads GAGVSQSPSNKVTEKGKDVELRCDPISGHTALYWYRQSLGQGLEFLIYFQGNSAPDKSGLPSDRFSAERTGGSVSTLTIQRTQQEDSAVYLCATNRVSGANVLTFGAGSRLTVL.

This clone showed up just a few times. The CDR3 spells CASSEPDSNQPQHF. CDR3 coding DNA: TGCGCCAGCAGTGAACCAGATAGCAATCAGCCCCAGCATTTT. V is TRBV10-2 and J is TRBJ1-5; D not resolved. The CDR3 spans 14 residues. Per germline, CDR1 WSHSY and CDR2 SAAADI. Between the trimmed V and J ends, which lost 3 bases and 0 bases, there was a span of 6 bases.

This rearrangement joins TRBV6-2 or TRBV6-3 to TRBJ2-1; 12 bases fit TRBD2. Germline CDR1 is MNHEY and CDR2 is SVGEGT. V gave up 4 bases and J gave up 4 bases; unmatched junction bases: 5. The CDR3 is made up of 16 amino acids. CDR3 bases: TGTGCCAGCAGTTCTCTAGCGGGGGGGCCTTACAATGAGCAGTTCTTC. Its translation is CASSSLAGGPYNEQFF.

The rearrangement joins TRBV11-2 to TRBJ2-1; possibly TRBD2 for D (6 bases). Per germline, CDR1 SGHAT and CDR2 FQNNGV. V was pared by 0 bases and J by 1 base, with 19 bases between. The CDR3 covers 19 residues. The CDR3 bases are TGTGCCAGCAGCTTAGAGGGACCGGGACTGCCCCCATCCTACAATGAGCAGTTCTTC. This sequence encodes CASSLEGPGLPPSYNEQFF.

The CDR3 sequence is CASSDPGGSYEQYF. As DNA, the CDR3 is TGTGCCAGCAGTGACCCGGGGGGATCCTACGAGCAGTACTTC. The V call is TRBV5-4, the J call TRBJ2-7; 7 bases are a match to TRBD2. CDR1 and CDR2 from the germline V gene are SGHNT and YYREEE (reference sequence). Trimming at V came to 5 bases and at J to 1 base, leaving 6 bases not matched to a gene. The CDR3 has 14 residues. Complete variable domain (other parts from reference TRBV5-4 and TRBJ2-7): ETGVTQSPTHLIKTRGQQVTLRCSSQSGHNTVSWYQQALGQGPQFIFQYYREEENGRGNFPPRFSGLQFPNYSSELNVNALELDDSALYLCASSDPGGSYEQYFGPGTRLTVT.

This chain uses TRBV7-9 with TRBJ1-1; TRBD1 matches at 9 bases. CDR3 size: 15 residues. Germline V gene lookup returns CDR1 SEHNR and CDR2 FQNEAQ (reference sequence). V shed 5 bases and J 4 bases; nucleotides not matched to a gene: 8. The CDR3 coding sequence is TGTGCCAGCAGCGGAAACAGGGGGCCTGTCACTGAAGCTTTCTTT. It encodes CASSGNRGPVTEAFF.